The 21 T cell receptor beta chains in this list originate from one sample, sequenced in a study of shared clonotypes between healthy human individuals. The repertoire was sequenced with immunoSEQ multiplex PCR; TCRdb's copy has only in-frame clones and lacks some. This table holds about 1 million clones, under 80% found once. Source material: memory CD4+ T cells sorted from blood. Subset given: CD45RA-negative fraction. The receptors shown here come from a man younger than 35 in good health.

This clone has only a few counts. This chain uses TRBV11-2 with TRBJ2-2; D is unclear. The V gene lost 2 bases and the J gene lost 2 bases, with 6 bases spanning the gap. This CDR3 region has 14 residues. CDR1 SGHAT and CDR2 FQNNGV come from the germline V gene. The CDR3 DNA follows: TGTGCCAGCAGCTTACGACTTAACACCGGGGAGCTGTTTTTT. Protein sequence: CASSLRLNTGELFF.

This clone appeared once. The chain links TRBV7-2 to TRBJ2-7, with TRBD2 as a possible D gene (5 bases). Germline loops: CDR1 SGHTA, CDR2 FQGNSA. The CDR3 is 13 residues long. The ends were cut back, 3 bases at V and 3 bases at J, with 9 bases in the middle. For the CDR3, the DNA is TGTGCCAGCAGCTTTAGTCGGGGCTACGAGCAGTACTTC. Translation: CASSFSRGYEQYF.

The chain is built from TRBV19 and TRBJ2-4, with D perhaps matching TRBD1 (5 bases). Germline assignment: CDR1 LNHDA and CDR2 SQIVND (reference sequence). Deletions cut 3 bases from V and 7 bases from J, with 10 bases between. There are 13 residues in the CDR3. The CDR3 sequence: CASSMPGWNIQYF. CDR3 DNA: TGTGCCAGTAGTATGCCAGGGTGGAACATTCAGTACTTC.

The chain has TRBV6-1 and TRBJ1-4, with D perhaps TRBD1 (5 bases). This CDR3 contains 13 residues. The V end lost 11 bases, the J end lost 8 bases, and 18 bases lay between the germline ends. Germline loops: CDR1 MNHNS, CDR2 SASEGT. CDR3 DNA: TGTGCCGGGAGGACACCCCAGGAGGAAAAACTGTTTTTT. It translates to CAGRTPQEEKLFF.

CDR3 nucleotides: TGTGCCAGCATCGGTGGATCTGGGGCCAACGTCCTGACTTTC. Translation gives CASIGGSGANVLTF. The rearrangement uses TRBV7-2 and TRBJ2-6; D unclear. Trimming stripped 7 bases from V and 1 base from J, with 8 bases between. The V gene's germline CDR1 is SGHTA and CDR2 FQGNSA. The CDR3 covers 14 residues.

There are many counts of this clone. The V gene is TRBV6-4, the J gene TRBJ2-1; no definite D call. The V gene's germline CDR1 is MRHNA and CDR2 SNTAGT. The CDR3 runs to 13 residues. Deletions cut 3 bases from V and 8 bases from J, with 11 bases between. The CDR3 DNA follows: TGTGCCAGCAGTGAAGGGCTGCGCGATGAGCAGTTCTTC. Amino acid sequence: CASSEGLRDEQFF.

The chain combines TRBV6-5 with TRBJ1-2, with 9 bases matching TRBD1. The length of the CDR3 is 13 residues. The germline V gene has CDR1 MNHEY and CDR2 SVGAGI. V lost 7 bases to trimming and J lost 5 bases; unmatched junction nucleotides: 5. The CDR3 sequence is CASTMTGGYGYTF. The CDR3 DNA is TGTGCCAGCACCATGACAGGGGGTTATGGCTACACCTTC.

J is TRBJ2-7 and V is TRBV30; 7 positions agree with TRBD2. The CDR3 totals 14 residues. Germline V gene sequence: CDR1 GTSNPN, CDR2 SVGIG (reference sequence). V lost 2 bases, J lost 1 base, and 5 bases stayed unmatched. The DNA for the CDR3 is TGTGCCTGGAGTTTTAGCGGGTGGTCCTACGAGCAGTACTTC. The encoded protein is CAWSFSGWSYEQYF.

This chain connects TRBV11-2 to TRBJ2-6; possibly TRBD2 for D (6 bases). Germline CDR1 and CDR2: SGHAT and FQNNGV. Trimming removed 7 bases from V and 2 bases from J, with 21 bases in between. The CDR3 extends over 18 amino acids. In DNA, the CDR3 is TGTGCCAGCATCAAGGCCGTTTCGGGAGTGGCTGGGGCCAACGTCCTGACTTTC. Protein: CASIKAVSGVAGANVLTF.

The CDR3 loop is CASSLNPRGPTDTQYF. In nucleotides, the CDR3 is TGCGCCAGCAGCTTAAACCCCCGGGGTCCCACAGATACGCAGTATTTT. The J gene is TRBJ2-3, the V gene TRBV5-1; weak D call: TRBD2 (5 bases). Germline V lookup: CDR1 SGHRS, CDR2 YFSETQ. Between the trimmed V and J ends, which lost 2 bases and 2 bases, there was a span of 15 bases. This CDR3 is 16 amino acids long.

The chain combines TRBV9 with TRBJ1-3, with 7 bases fitting TRBD1. The germline V gene encodes CDR1 SGDLS and CDR2 YYNGEE. V trimming: 3 bases; J trimming: 4 bases; junction bases outside the gene matches: 10. This CDR3 contains 16 residues. The CDR3 bases are TGTGCCAGCAGCGCCCATGATACAGGGGTAGGAAACACCATATATTTT. Translating it yields CASSAHDTGVGNTIYF.

This rearrangement joins TRBV2 to TRBJ2-7; TRBD1 matches 10 bases. The length of the CDR3 is 15 residues. V shed 6 bases, J shed 2 bases, and the junction held 7 bases outside the gene matches. The germline V gene encodes CDR1 SNHLY and CDR2 FYNNEI. The CDR3 loop is CASSPDRGDAYEQYF. The CDR3 DNA is TGTGCCAGCAGCCCGGACAGGGGGGACGCCTACGAGCAGTACTTC.

The chain combines TRBV2 with TRBJ2-7, with 8 positions matching TRBD1. The ends lost 7 bases at V and 4 bases at J; junction bases unmatched: 6. Per germline, CDR1 SNHLY and CDR2 FYNNEI. This CDR3 region has 13 residues. The CDR3 loop is CASTRGPWYEQYF. For the CDR3, the DNA is TGTGCCAGCACCAGGGGGCCATGGTACGAGCAGTACTTC.

This clone has only one observation. The gene calls are TRBV19 and TRBJ1-1; D not certain. CDR3 length equals 15 residues. The V end lost 6 bases, the J end lost 3 bases, and 17 bases lay between the germline ends. Germline-derived CDR1 and CDR2 are LNHDA and SQIVND (reference sequence). In nucleotides, the CDR3 is TGTGCCAGTAGCCAACTCTACTCCTTGGACACTGAAGCTTTCTTT. Its translation is CASSQLYSLDTEAFF. Variable domain in full (rest from reference TRBV19 and TRBJ1-1): DGGITQSPKYLFRKEGQNVTLSCEQNLNHDAMYWYRQDPGQGLRLIYYSQIVNDFQKGDIAEGYSVSREKKESFPLTVTSAQKNPTAFYLCASSQLYSLDTEAFFGQGTRLTVV.

This chain uses TRBV28 with TRBJ1-5; D perhaps matches TRBD1 (6 bases). From germline, CDR1 is MDHEN and CDR2 SYDVKM. The CDR3 spans 14 residues. Trimming removed 8 bases at V and 2 bases at J, with 13 bases between. CDR3: CASGTGIRNQPQHF. The CDR3 nucleotides are TGTGCCAGCGGAACAGGGATCCGCAATCAGCCCCAGCATTTT.

J is TRBJ1-2 and V is TRBV5-1; D gene ambiguous. The CDR3 is 14 amino acids. The V gene lost 2 bases and the J gene lost 1 base, with 9 bases spanning the gap. CDR1 is SGHRS and CDR2 is YFSETQ in the germline V gene. The CDR3 here is CASSLRPNNYGYTF. The CDR3 nucleotides are TGCGCCAGCAGCTTAAGGCCCAATAACTATGGCTACACCTTC.

This chain joins TRBV19 and TRBJ1-1, with D hard to call. The V gene's germline CDR1 is LNHDA and CDR2 SQIVND (reference sequence). This CDR3 is 14 amino acids long. Trimming removed 3 bases from V and 5 bases from J, with 13 bases in between. The CDR3 here is CASSIHSPGTEAFF. The CDR3 region has the DNA TGTGCCAGTAGTATCCATTCCCCCGGGACTGAAGCTTTCTTT.

V is TRBV6-5 and J is TRBJ2-7, with TRBD2 matching 9 bases. V was clipped by 10 bases and J by 1 base; unmatched bases: 11. The germline gives CDR1 MNHEY, CDR2 SVGAGI. The CDR3 has 15 amino acids. The CDR3 sequence: CATTGMTSGSYEQYF. The CDR3 DNA reads as TGTGCCACCACCGGTATGACTAGCGGTTCCTACGAGCAGTACTTC.

The chain carries TRBV19 and TRBJ1-5, with unresolved D. Germline assignment: CDR1 LNHDA and CDR2 SQIVND (reference sequence). Trimming cost V 6 bases and J 0 bases, with 12 bases left between them. The CDR3 is 15 amino acids. CDR3 DNA sequence: TGTGCCAGTAGACCGAACAGAAATAGCAATCAGCCCCAGCATTTT. Translated, it gives CASRPNRNSNQPQHF.

This clone was seen a few times. This chain links TRBV6-5 with TRBJ1-1; 7 bases are shared with TRBD1. The CDR3 runs to 13 residues. Trimming took 5 bases from V and 4 from J; bases not matched to a gene: 4. The germline V gene encodes CDR1 MNHEY and CDR2 SVGAGI. DNA for the CDR3: TGTGCCAGCAGTGACAGGGTACTCACTGAAGCTTTCTTT. Its translation is CASSDRVLTEAFF.

This sequence joins TRBV5-6 and TRBJ2-7; 7 positions match TRBD1. The germline gives CDR1 SGHDT, CDR2 YYEEEE. V was clipped by 2 bases and J by 4 bases; unmatched bases: 6. The CDR3 has 14 amino acids. In DNA form, the CDR3 reads TGTGCCAGCAGCTTTGGACAGGTTCAATACGAGCAGTACTTC. Protein product: CASSFGQVQYEQYF.